Given below is one T cell receptor beta chain in context. Other DNA sequences from this sample encode an identical CDR3 as well. Data came from immunoSEQ multiplex PCR; TCRdb stores just in-frame clones and leaves some out. Of some 2,000,000 clones listed, about 95% are singletons. These data are taken from a study of shared clonotypes between healthy human individuals. Between the trimmed V and J ends, which lost 2 bases and 4 bases, there was a span of 8 bases. Germline V gene data show CDR1 as KGHSH and CDR2 as LQKENI. The CDR3 sequence is 13 residues long. The TCR comes from a man aged 18 to 29 in good health. Sequencing was performed on naive CD4+ T cells sorted from blood. The subset here: CD45RA+ positively selected. The chain employs TRBV18 and TRBJ2-5; D call uncertain. CDR3 protein: CASSPGPGETQYF. CDR3 coding DNA: TGTGCCAGCTCACCAGGTCCCGGAGAGACCCAGTACTTC.